These 7 T cell receptor beta chains came from one sample sequenced in a study of cytomegalovirus exposure and HLA in healthy donors. The study ran its PCR with 60 Vbeta and 13 Jbeta primers. The assay was immunoSEQ multiplex PCR, and TCRdb's table has in-frame clones only and misses some. The sample lists roughly 98,000 clones, approximately 56% occurring once. The sequenced material came from PBMCs. The source is a young woman in good health and CMV-seropositive.

The chain uses TRBV6-5 and TRBJ2-7, with TRBD1 matching 7 bases. The CDR3 loop spans 15 amino acids. The V gene's germline CDR1 is MNHEY and CDR2 SVGAGI. The ends lost 0 bases at V and 3 bases at J; junction bases unmatched: 5. This CDR3 reads CASSYSRTGIYEQYF. The CDR3 DNA is TGTGCCAGCAGTTACTCCAGGACAGGCATCTACGAGCAGTACTTC.

This rearrangement joins TRBV5-1 to TRBJ1-1; 7 nucleotides match TRBD1. V lost 2 bases, J lost 4 bases, and 5 bases stayed unmatched. CDR1 SGHRS and CDR2 YFSETQ come from the germline V gene. The CDR3 spans 14 residues. CDR3: CASSFKQGPTEAFF. The CDR3 DNA sequence: TGCGCCAGCAGCTTTAAACAGGGGCCCACTGAAGCTTTCTTT.

The chain is built from TRBV7-2 and TRBJ1-1; the D is unclear. V was clipped by 2 bases and J by 0 bases, with 4 bases between them. Germline V CDR1 and CDR2: SGHTA, FQGNSA. The CDR3 is made up of 13 amino acids. The CDR3 bases are TGTGCCAGCAGCTTATATTTGAACACTGAAGCTTTCTTT. Residues: CASSLYLNTEAFF.

DNA for the CDR3: TGCGCCAGCAGCCAAGTGGCAGGCGTACACACTGAAGCTTTCTTT. Its protein is CASSQVAGVHTEAFF. V gene TRBV4-1 combines with J gene TRBJ1-1; D ambiguous. V shed 1 base and J shed 3 bases, with 12 bases lying between them. The CDR3 contains 15 residues. The germline CDR1 and CDR2 sequences are MGHRA and YSYEKL.

V and J are TRBV10-3 and TRBJ1-2; weak D call: TRBD1 (6 bases). Germline V gene sequence: CDR1 ENHRY, CDR2 SYGVKD. Trimming cost V 6 bases and J 10 bases, with 12 bases left between them. The CDR3 consists of 11 residues. CDR3 DNA: TGTGCCATCAGAACAGGGAGTGACTACACCTTC. Protein product: CAIRTGSDYTF.

The chain carries TRBV7-3 and TRBJ2-1; possibly TRBD1 for D (6 bases). The V end lost 2 bases, the J end lost 1 base, and 9 bases lay between the germline ends. CDR1 and CDR2 from the germline V gene are SGHTA and FQGTGA. The CDR3 runs to 15 residues. CDR3 sequence reads: CASSLGRGSYNEQFF. The CDR3, as DNA: TGTGCCAGCAGCTTAGGCAGGGGTTCCTACAATGAGCAGTTCTTC.

The chain links TRBV6-5 to TRBJ1-2, with D hard to call. Deletions cut 5 bases from V and 2 bases from J, with 9 bases between. The germline CDR1 and CDR2 sequences are MNHEY and SVGAGI. The CDR3 runs 13 residues. The chain's CDR3 is CASSETENYGYTF. The CDR3 bases are TGTGCCAGCAGTGAAACAGAGAACTATGGCTACACCTTC.